The present T cell receptor beta chain was sequenced within a study of graft-versus-host responses after intestinal transplantation (dated by TCRdb to the early 2020s). Study-wide context: The transplants that recipients got were multivisceral, liver-intestinal, or isolated intestinal. To identify alloreactive clones, pre-transplant mixed lymphocyte reaction products were sequenced and then compared with unstimulated pre-transplant donor and recipient T cells. Rather than being sequenced by the commercial service, samples from three later patients were sequenced in-house on an Illumina MiSeq and processed with MiXCR. Bulk TCR-beta CDR3 sequencing was used to track graft-versus-host and host-versus-graft alloreactive T cell clones in the graft, circulation and bone marrow after intestinal transplantation. The cohort enrolled about two dozen intestinal transplant recipients, one of whom was a retransplant, and 3 patients without pretransplant specimens were excluded. Anti-thymocyte globulin induction was given to all recipients, followed by maintenance tacrolimus and steroids for 2 to 4 years. A peak of at least 4% donor T cells among recipient peripheral blood mononuclear cells was the definition used for donor T cell macrochimerism. Points the paper makes about the study in general: The relatively low number and heterogeneity of intestinal transplant patients limited the conclusions. Early after transplant, declines in HvG clones were associated with peak levels of circulating GvH clones. High GvH to HvG T cell clonal ratios were observed in the allografts of patients with donor T cell macrochimerism. GvH clones were detected in recipient bone marrow, and some appeared earlier in ileal mucosa or blood, consistent with an intestinal mucosal origin.

The library came from the immunoSEQ multiplex PCR assay. In most patients, genomic DNA was isolated using the Qiagen DNeasy Blood and Tissue Kit and sent frozen to Adaptive Biotechnologies for TCR sequencing. For most patients, genomic DNA was subjected to high-throughput TCR-beta CDR3 sequencing by Adaptive Biotechnologies. The published analysis was carried out like this. TCR sequencing data were retrieved from Adaptive's ImmunoSEQ software for roughly 17 patients, whereas a few other patients were processed with MiXCR and VDJtools. To correct CD4 versus CD8 sorting errors, sequences present in both subsets at a frequency ratio below 5:1 were removed. CDR3 nucleotide sequences shared by donor and recipient were removed because the origin of these sequences could not be assigned. To count as alloreactive, a clone needed at least 2-fold expansion over unstimulated cells and a minimum CFSE-low frequency of 0.002% (template counts) or 0.001% (read counts). Mappable clones were those detected in sequenced pre-transplant spleen, lymph node, or MLR CFSE-low populations of the donor or recipient. Cumulative frequency of alloreactive clones was calculated as a percentage of all sequences weighted by copy number. Imported from immuneACCESS, the table was reduced by TCRdb to in-frame sequences with V and J called. These copies leave out some clones; in studies compared against another copy, an unresolved V gene accounts for under half, and the cause of the remainder is not known. V and J calls and clone size are those listed in that table; D and trimming were worked out from the DNA. For this sample the table gives roughly 25,000 clones, of which 40% were detected only once. The ten largest clones add up to around 0.66% of the sample.

Remarks on this clone: Base qualities are not recorded, but no much larger clone differs from it by a single base.

The time point label, read with the paper, signifies: cells obtained before transplantation from donor or recipient. Mixed lymphocyte reactions plated around 200,000 CFSE-labeled pre-transplant responders with around 200,000 irradiated violet-dye-labeled stimulators and were cultured for 6 days. After the mixed lymphocyte reaction, proliferating CD3+CD4+CFSE-low and CD3+CD8+CFSE-low responder cells were FACS-sorted on a BD Influx sorter. The cysteine opens and the phenylalanine closes a CDR3 of 15 amino acids. Of the read, only the CDR3 DNA is kept; its 45 bases are in frame from base 1. The germline V gene gives CDR1 as MNHNS and CDR2 as SASEGT. Trimmed from V: 6 bases; trimmed from J: 4 bases; junction bases lacking a gene match: 7.

The sequence came from a human patient who received an intestinal transplant. The chain is assembled from TRBV6-1 and TRBJ2-5; a stretch of 11 junction bases matches TRBD2. The specimen comprised alloreactive CD4+ T cells from a mixed lymphocyte reaction culture, sampled before intestinal transplant. The sample's cell subset or site label is to be understood as: CFSE-low proliferating T cells sorted from roughly 6-day pre-transplant mixed lymphocyte reaction (GvH or HvG direction). The DNA is TGTGCCAGCAGGAGGACTAGCGGGCTTATAGAGACCCAGTACTTC. Its translation reads: CASRRTSGLIETQYF.